The rows below give T cell receptor beta chains drawn from one sample of a study of blood T cell repertoires in COVID-19. Method: immunoSEQ multiplex PCR; TCRdb's copy keeps in-frame clones and lacks some. The sample includes 270,000 or so clones, approximately 89% of them seen just once. Material: PBMCs or T cells enriched from blood (not recorded which). These receptors were obtained from a man aged 40-49 years who had been exposed to COVID-19. Both conserved end residues are part of each CDR3. The D gene is left open where the match is weak. Rows may omit the clone size; those that give it use once, few, many or a size class.

D gene	V gene	J gene	clone size	CDR3 DNA	CDR3 protein
-	TRBV5-1	TRBJ2-2	few	TGCGCCAGCAGCTTAGAACTAACCGGGGAGCTGTTTTTT	CASSLELTGELFF
-	TRBV28	TRBJ2-1	-	TGTGCCAGCAGTTTACCTAGCGCGAGCTCCTACAATGAGCAGTTCTTC	CASSLPSASSYNEQFF
TRBD1	TRBV18	TRBJ1-3	-	TGTGCCAGCTCACCGACCCCACAGGGGTCCGGAAACACCATATATTTT	CASSPTPQGSGNTIYF
TRBD2	TRBV27	TRBJ2-7	-	TGTGCCAGCAGTTTATCGCGGCTAGCGGGAGGCCTGGAGCACTTC	CASSLSRLAGGLEHF
-	TRBV5-6	TRBJ2-7	-	TGTGCCAGCAGCTTGGAACAGGAGCAGTACTTC	CASSLEQEQYF
TRBD2	TRBV6-5	TRBJ2-1	-	TGTGCCAGCAGTTACAGCACTAGCGGGAGGGCCTTGATCTTC	CASSYSTSGRALIF
TRBD2	TRBV7-6	TRBJ2-3	-	TGTGCCAGCAGCTTAGATCCAGCGGGGGTGGGGGATACGCAGTATTTT	CASSLDPAGVGDTQYF
TRBD2	TRBV19	TRBJ2-1	-	TGTGCCAGTAGTATAGGGATGACTAGCGGGAGTAGCAATGAGCAGTTCTTC	CASSIGMTSGSSNEQFF
TRBD1	TRBV28	TRBJ1-2	-	TGTGCCAGCGGTTCTACGACAGGGGCTAACTATGGCTACACCTTC	CASGSTTGANYGYTF
-	TRBV12-3/TRBV12-4	TRBJ2-7	-	TGTGCCAGCAGTTTCCTCTCCGAGCAGTACTTC	CASSFLSEQYF
-	TRBV18	TRBJ1-5	-	TGTGCCAGCTCACCTTCGCAGGGCACTCAGCCCCAGCATTTT	CASSPSQGTQPQHF
-	TRBV3-1/TRBV3-2	TRBJ1-1	-	TGTGCCAGCAGCCAAGGAGTCGCATACACTGAAGCTTTCTTT	CASSQGVAYTEAFF
-	TRBV30	TRBJ2-3	once	TGTGCCTGGAGTGGGAGAGATACGCAGTATTTT	CAWSGRDTQYF
-	TRBV5-1	TRBJ1-4	-	TGCGCCAGCAGCTTGGTGGCCAGTAATGAAAAACTGTTTTTT	CASSLVASNEKLFF
-	TRBV10-3	TRBJ2-1	-	TGTGCCATCAGTGAGTCAACAGCAAGCTACAATGAGCAGTTCTTC	CAISESTASYNEQFF
-	TRBV3-1/TRBV3-2	TRBJ1-2	once	TGTGCCAGCAGCCAAGACCTGATACAGGGTCTTCGAGGCTACACCTTC	CASSQDLIQGLRGYTF
-	TRBV24-1	TRBJ1-1	-	TGTGCCACCAGTGATCCGAGAGAGAACACTGAAGCTTTCTTT	CATSDPRENTEAFF
TRBD1	TRBV7-3	TRBJ2-2	-	TGTGCCAGCAGCCAAACCACAGGGGGCACCGGGGAGCTGTTTTTT	CASSQTTGGTGELFF
-	TRBV12-3/TRBV12-4	TRBJ1-2	-	TGTGCCAGCAGTTTGTACAGGGTCTATGGCTACACCTTC	CASSLYRVYGYTF
TRBD1	TRBV7-9	TRBJ2-5	-	TGTGCCAGCAGCTTCTCCAGGGGGCGAGAGACCCAGTACTTC	CASSFSRGRETQYF
TRBD2	TRBV24-1	TRBJ2-1	-	TGTGCCACCAGTGATGGGACTAGCGGCTACAATGAGCAGTTCTTC	CATSDGTSGYNEQFF
-	TRBV3-1/TRBV3-2	TRBJ2-7	-	TGTGCCAGCAGCCAAGGGTTCGGTTACGAGCAGTACTTC	CASSQGFGYEQYF
TRBD2	TRBV30	TRBJ2-7	-	TGTGCCTGGAGTCCCGGGACTACATCCTACGAGCAGTACTTC	CAWSPGTTSYEQYF
-	TRBV30	TRBJ1-1	-	TGTGCCTGGAGTGTACGGGGAGGGTCTCTCTCTGAAGCTTTCTTT	CAWSVRGGSLSEAFF
TRBD2	TRBV5-4	TRBJ2-3	-	TGTGCCAGCAGCTTGGTTAGCGGGGGATCCACAGATACGCAGTATTTT	CASSLVSGGSTDTQYF
TRBD1	TRBV5-4	TRBJ2-6	-	TGTGCCAGCAGCCTACCCGGGACAGGGACTGGGGCCAACGTCCTGACTTTC	CASSLPGTGTGANVLTF
-	TRBV4-1	TRBJ1-5	-	TGCGCCAGCAGCCAATCTCCCGGGAGCTCGAGGCAGCCCCAGCATTTT	CASSQSPGSSRQPQHF
TRBD2	TRBV27	TRBJ2-1	-	TGTGCCAGCAGTTATCTACCCATAAGCGGGCTAGCGGGTAATGAGCAGTTCTTC	CASSYLPISGLAGNEQFF
TRBD2	TRBV28	TRBJ2-2	-	TGTGCCAGCAGTTTAATAGCGGGAGCGGTGAACACCGGGGAGCTGTTTTTT	CASSLIAGAVNTGELFF
-	TRBV3-1/TRBV3-2	TRBJ2-2	-	TGTGCCAGCAGCCAAGAAAGGGGTGTATCGGGCACCGGGGAGCTGTTTTTT	CASSQERGVSGTGELFF
TRBD2	TRBV5-5	TRBJ2-5	-	TGTGCCAGCAGCTTAGGAGGGTTAGCGGGAGGCAGAGAGACCCAGTACTTC	CASSLGGLAGGRETQYF
TRBD2	TRBV2	TRBJ2-7	once	TGTGCCAGCAAAGGCGGGAGTAGTTCCTACGAGCAGTACTTC	CASKGGSSSYEQYF
TRBD2	TRBV24-1	TRBJ2-1	-	TGTGCCACCAGTGCTCCCACTAGCGGGAGGCATGAGCAGTTCTTC	CATSAPTSGRHEQFF
-	TRBV25-1	TRBJ2-1	-	TGTGCCAGCAGTGTTGGGGCTAGCGCTTACAATGAGCAGTTCTTC	CASSVGASAYNEQFF
-	TRBV18	TRBJ2-7	-	TGTGCCAGCTCACCAGAAGCCTCAGACAACTCCTACGAGCAGTACTTC	CASSPEASDNSYEQYF
-	TRBV13	TRBJ2-7	-	TGTGCCAGCAGCTTAGGGAGATCCTACGAGCAGTACTTC	CASSLGRSYEQYF
-	TRBV5-1	TRBJ1-1	-	TGCGCCAGCAGCCCCGGCGAGGTTTTCACTGAAGCTTTCTTT	CASSPGEVFTEAFF
-	TRBV7-2	TRBJ2-1	-	TGTGCCAGCAGCTTAATGGGCGATGAGCAGTTCTTC	CASSLMGDEQFF
TRBD1	TRBV5-1	TRBJ1-1	-	TGCGCCAGCAGCTGGGGACAGGGGACTGAAGCTTTCTTT	CASSWGQGTEAFF
TRBD2	TRBV4-1	TRBJ2-7	once	TGCGCCAGCAGCCAAGACGCAGGGACTAGAGTGCGCGAGCAGTACTTC	CASSQDAGTRVREQYF
TRBD1	TRBV30	TRBJ1-3	-	TGTGCCTGGGGTATTACAGGGGTAGCTGGAAACACCATATATTTT	CAWGITGVAGNTIYF
-	TRBV30	TRBJ2-7	once	TGTGCCTGGAGTGTCGGTGATTCCTACGAGCAGTACTTC	CAWSVGDSYEQYF
TRBD1	TRBV12-5	TRBJ1-5	-	TGTGCTAGTGGTTTGGTACAGGGGGATCAGCCCCAGCATTTT	CASGLVQGDQPQHF
TRBD2	TRBV5-4	TRBJ2-1	once	TGTGCCAGCAGCAGACTAGCGGGGAACAATGAGCAGTTCTTC	CASSRLAGNNEQFF
TRBD1	TRBV28	TRBJ1-6	once	TGTGCCAGCAGCCAAACAGGGGCTCTGCTCTATAATTCACCCCTCCACTTT	CASSQTGALLYNSPLHF
-	TRBV5-5	TRBJ2-7	-	TGTGCCAGCAGGAGCAGGTTAACCTACGAGCAGTACTTC	CASRSRLTYEQYF
TRBD1	TRBV6-5	TRBJ1-6	once	TGTGCCAGCAGAATACAGGGGATGAATTCACCCCTCCACTTT	CASRIQGMNSPLHF
-	TRBV5-1	TRBJ2-6	-	TGCGCCAGCAGCGGGGGGATAAGCTCTGGGGCCAACGTCCTGACTTTC	CASSGGISSGANVLTF
-	TRBV9	TRBJ1-3	-	TGTGCCAGCAGCGTATGGGGCAGTTCTTCCTCTGGAAACACCATATATTTT	CASSVWGSSSSGNTIYF
-	TRBV27	TRBJ1-2	-	TGTGCCAGCAGCGCGACCGGGACAAACTATGGCTACACCTTC	CASSATGTNYGYTF
-	TRBV19	TRBJ1-1	-	TGTGCCAGTAGTAGGGCCAGCATGAACACTGAAGCTTTCTTT	CASSRASMNTEAFF
TRBD2	TRBV14	TRBJ2-4	-	TGTGCCAGCAGACACCCCGGGACTAGCGGGACTGGGGGGCAGGGCATTCAGTACTTC	CASRHPGTSGTGGQGIQYF
TRBD2	TRBV10-3	TRBJ2-1	-	TGTGCCATCAGTGAGTCGACTAGCGGAACCTACAATGAGCAGTTCTTC	CAISESTSGTYNEQFF